The entry below describes one TCR beta chain. The antigen remains undetermined. TCRbeta libraries were built with three rounds of nested PCR, modified from ARM-PCR. TCRdb reanalysed the multiplex PCR reads using MiXCR and keeps one entry per CDR3 protein. The sample holds roughly 70,000 distinct CDR3 sequences, around 70% seen once. This sample is drawn from a study of tumor and adjacent non-tumor tissue in lung cancer. Study-wide findings and caveats: Significantly higher TCR diversity was found in tumor than normal lung.

This sample's RNA came from whole unsorted tissue. This non-tumor lung sample came from over 3 cm beyond the tumor edge. V lost 5 bases to trimming and J lost 0 bases, with 11 bases between them. There are 15 residues in the CDR3. Per germline, CDR1 MDHEN and CDR2 SYDVKM. The material sequenced was distant non-tumor lung tissue. The rearrangement joins TRBV28 to TRBJ1-3; possibly TRBD1 for D (5 bases). The origin of this receptor is a woman aged 50 to 60 with non-small cell lung cancer. The CDR3 sequence is CASSPGTSSGNTIYF. DNA of the CDR3: TGTGCCAGCAGTCCTGGGACCAGCTCTGGAAACACCATATATTTT.